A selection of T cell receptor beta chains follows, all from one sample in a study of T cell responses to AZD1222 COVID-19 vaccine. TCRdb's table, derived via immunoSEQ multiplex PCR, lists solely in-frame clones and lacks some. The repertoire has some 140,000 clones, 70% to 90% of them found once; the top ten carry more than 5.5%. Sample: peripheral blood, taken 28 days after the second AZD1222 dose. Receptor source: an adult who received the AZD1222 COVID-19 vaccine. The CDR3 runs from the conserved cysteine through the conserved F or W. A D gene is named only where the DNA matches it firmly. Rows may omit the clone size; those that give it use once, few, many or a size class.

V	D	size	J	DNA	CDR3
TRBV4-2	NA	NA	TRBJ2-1	TGTGCCAGCAGCCAATTAGCTTACAATGAGCAGTTCTTC	CASSQLAYNEQFF
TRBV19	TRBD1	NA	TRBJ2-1	TGTGCCACTCGCGGACAGGGAATAAGGAATGAGCAGTTCTTC	CATRGQGIRNEQFF
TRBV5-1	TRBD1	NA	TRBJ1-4	TGCGCCAGCAGCTTGGAGGGGACAGGAGGATCTGAAAAACTGTTTTTT	CASSLEGTGGSEKLFF
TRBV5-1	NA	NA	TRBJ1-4	TGCGCCAGCAGCGGCACCGCAACTAATGAAAAACTGTTTTTT	CASSGTATNEKLFF
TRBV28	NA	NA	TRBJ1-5	TGTGCCAGCAGTTTAGTAGGGAAGTTCGATCAGCCCCAGCATTTT	CASSLVGKFDQPQHF
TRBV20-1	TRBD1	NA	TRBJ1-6	TGCAGTGCTAGAGATCGGGACAGTCTCCACTTT	CSARDRDSLHF
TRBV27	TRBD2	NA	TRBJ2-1	TGTGCCAGCAGTTCTCCTAGCGGGAGGAATACCTACAATGAGCAGTTCTTC	CASSSPSGRNTYNEQFF
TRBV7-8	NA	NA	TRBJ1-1	TGTGCCAGCAGCCCAACACTTAACACTGAAGCTTTCTTT	CASSPTLNTEAFF
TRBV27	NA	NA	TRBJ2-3	TGTGCCAGCAGAAGGGTGGGGGGTTACACAGATACGCAGTATTTT	CASRRVGGYTDTQYF
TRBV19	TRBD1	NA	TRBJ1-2	TGTGCCAGTACCCTCGGACAGGGCGACTCAGGCTACACCTTC	CASTLGQGDSGYTF
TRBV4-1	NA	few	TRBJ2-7	TGCGCCAGCAGCCAAGATCCGGGGGCCTCCTACGAGCAGTACTTC	CASSQDPGASYEQYF
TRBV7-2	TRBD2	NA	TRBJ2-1	TGTGCCAGCAGCTCTCCTCTTAGCGGGAACCCCTACAATGAGCAGTTCTTC	CASSSPLSGNPYNEQFF
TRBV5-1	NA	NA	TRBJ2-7	TGCGCCAGCAGCTCACTTGGGGGGACCAGTATGAACGAGCAGTACTTC	CASSSLGGTSMNEQYF
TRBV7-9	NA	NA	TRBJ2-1	TGTGCCAGCAGCTTAGAACAGGGCAATGAGCAGTTCTTC	CASSLEQGNEQFF
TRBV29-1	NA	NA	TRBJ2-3	TGCAGCGGACGTGGGGGCCCGGCCGATACGCAGTATTTT	CSGRGGPADTQYF
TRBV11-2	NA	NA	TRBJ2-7	TGTGCCAGCAGCTTAGGCTCCGGGTTCTCCTACGAGCAGTACTTC	CASSLGSGFSYEQYF
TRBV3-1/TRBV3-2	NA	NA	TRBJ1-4	TGTGCCAGCAGCCAGGAACAGGGCGGGGAAAAACTGTTTTTT	CASSQEQGGEKLFF
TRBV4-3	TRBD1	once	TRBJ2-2	TGCGCCAGCAGCCAAGAGGGGACAGGGTGGACCGGGGAGCTGTTTTTT	CASSQEGTGWTGELFF
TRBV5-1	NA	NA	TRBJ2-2	TGCGCCAGCAGCCAGGACAGCATTAACACCGGGGAGCTGTTTTTT	CASSQDSINTGELFF
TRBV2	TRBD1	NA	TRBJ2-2	TGTGCCAGCAGACTCCCGGGGGACAGGGTATCCGGGGAGCTGTTTTTT	CASRLPGDRVSGELFF
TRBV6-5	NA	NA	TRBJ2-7	TGTGCCGAAGGGATAAAGAGGAACGAGCAGTACTTC	CAEGIKRNEQYF
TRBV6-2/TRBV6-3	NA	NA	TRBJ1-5	TGTGCCAGCAGCACTGACAGAGGAAGTCAGCCCCAGCATTTT	CASSTDRGSQPQHF
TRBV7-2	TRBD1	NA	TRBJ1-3	TGTGCCAGCAGCTCCCGGGACAGCTCTGGAAACACCATATATTTT	CASSSRDSSGNTIYF
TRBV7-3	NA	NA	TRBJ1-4	TGTGCCAGCAGCTTGCAGGGTGCAACTAATGAAAAACTGTTTTTT	CASSLQGATNEKLFF
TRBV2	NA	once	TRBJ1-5	TGTGCCAGCCGTCGGGGGCAGTTAAGCAATCAGCCCCAGCATTTT	CASRRGQLSNQPQHF
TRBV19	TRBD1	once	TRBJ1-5	TGTGCCAGTAGTACCCCGGACAGGGGGCTATATCAGCCCCAGCATTTT	CASSTPDRGLYQPQHF
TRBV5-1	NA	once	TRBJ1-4	TGCGCCAGCAGCCGGCCGTCTGGGGACATAACAAATGAAAAACTGTTTTTT	CASSRPSGDITNEKLFF
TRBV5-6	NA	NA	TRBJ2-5	TGTGCCAGCAGCTTGGCGGGAGACGAGACCCAGTACTTC	CASSLAGDETQYF
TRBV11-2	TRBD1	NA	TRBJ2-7	TGTGCCAGCAGCTTAGCGGGACAGGTATACGAGCAGTACTTC	CASSLAGQVYEQYF
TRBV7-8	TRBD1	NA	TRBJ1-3	TGTGCCAGCAGCCAGGGACAGGGGGCGGCAGGAAACACCATATATTTT	CASSQGQGAAGNTIYF
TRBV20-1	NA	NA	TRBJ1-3	TGCAGTGCTAGTAGCGGGTACCGAAACACCATATATTTT	CSASSGYRNTIYF
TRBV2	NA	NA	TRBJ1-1	TGTGCCAGCAGGAGGACAGTGAACACTGAAGCTTTCTTT	CASRRTVNTEAFF
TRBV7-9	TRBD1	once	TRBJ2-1	TGTGCCAGCAGCCGTTCCGGGACAGGTTACAATGAGCAGTTCTTC	CASSRSGTGYNEQFF
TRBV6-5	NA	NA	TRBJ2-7	TGTGCCAGCAGTTACCAGGGGGGGCGAGCGGAGCAGTACTTC	CASSYQGGRAEQYF
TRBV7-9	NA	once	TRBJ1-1	TGTGCCAGCAGCTTTACCCAGCTGGACACTGAAGCTTTCTTT	CASSFTQLDTEAFF
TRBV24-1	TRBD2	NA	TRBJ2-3	TGTGCCACCAGTTCGGCGGCCCAAGTAGCGGGAGCGATGGCAGATACGCAGTATTTT	CATSSAAQVAGAMADTQYF
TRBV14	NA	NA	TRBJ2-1	TGTGCCAGCAGCCAAGATTCCGGGACGGTCTCCTACAATGAGCAGTTCTTC	CASSQDSGTVSYNEQFF
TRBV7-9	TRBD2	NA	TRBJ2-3	TGTGCCAGCAGTCAAGGGGCTAGCGGGGGGAGACGGGATACGCAGTATTTT	CASSQGASGGRRDTQYF
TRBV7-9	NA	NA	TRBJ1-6	TGTGCCAGCAGCTTAGGGACATCCGATAATTCACCCCTCCACTTT	CASSLGTSDNSPLHF
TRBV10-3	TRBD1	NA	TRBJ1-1	TGTGCCATCACCCAGGGGGTACCAGGACGGGCTTTCTTT	CAITQGVPGRAFF
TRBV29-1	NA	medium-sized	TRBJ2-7	TGCAGCGCTACAGGTGGCGAGCAGTACTTC	CSATGGEQYF
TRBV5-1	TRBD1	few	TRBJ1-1	TGCGCCAGCAGCTGGACAGGGGGGAACACTGAAGCTTTCTTT	CASSWTGGNTEAFF
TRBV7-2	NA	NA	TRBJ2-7	TGTGCCAGCAGCTTAGACCGGGGTGGGGGCTACGAGCAGTACTTC	CASSLDRGGGYEQYF
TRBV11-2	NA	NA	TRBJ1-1	TGTGCCAGCAGCTCGTTCAGGGGGAACACTGAAGCTTTCTTT	CASSSFRGNTEAFF
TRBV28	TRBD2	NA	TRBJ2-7	TGTGCCAGCAGCGCCGGGACTAGAGGATACGAGCAGTACTTC	CASSAGTRGYEQYF
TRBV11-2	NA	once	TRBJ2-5	TGTGCCAGCACCCCATGGGCGGGGGAGACCCAGTACTTC	CASTPWAGETQYF
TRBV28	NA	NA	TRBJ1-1	TGTGCCAGCAGTAACCACATGGGACAGAACACTGAAGCTTTCTTT	CASSNHMGQNTEAFF
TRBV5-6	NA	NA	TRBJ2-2	TGTGCCAGCAGTCCTGTCACGAACACCGGGGAGCTGTTTTTT	CASSPVTNTGELFF
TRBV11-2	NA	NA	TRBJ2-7	TGTGCCAGCAGCTTAAAAAGGGAGGCAGCCCTCTACGAGCAGTACTTC	CASSLKREAALYEQYF